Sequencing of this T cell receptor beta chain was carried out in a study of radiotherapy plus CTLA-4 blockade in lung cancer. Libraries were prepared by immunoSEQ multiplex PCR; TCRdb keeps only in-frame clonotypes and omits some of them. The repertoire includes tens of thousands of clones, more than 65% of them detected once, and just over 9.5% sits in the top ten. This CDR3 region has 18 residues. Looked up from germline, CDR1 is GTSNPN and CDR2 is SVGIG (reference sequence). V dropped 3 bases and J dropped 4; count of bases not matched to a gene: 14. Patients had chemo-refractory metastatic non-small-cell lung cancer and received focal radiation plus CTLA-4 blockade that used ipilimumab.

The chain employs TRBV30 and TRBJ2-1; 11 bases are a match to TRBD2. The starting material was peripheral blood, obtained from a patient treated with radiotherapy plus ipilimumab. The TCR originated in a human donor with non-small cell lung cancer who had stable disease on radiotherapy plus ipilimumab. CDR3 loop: CAWSPPGLAGLSYNEQFF. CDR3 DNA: TGTGCCTGGAGCCCCCCAGGACTAGCGGGTTTATCGTACAATGAGCAGTTCTTC.